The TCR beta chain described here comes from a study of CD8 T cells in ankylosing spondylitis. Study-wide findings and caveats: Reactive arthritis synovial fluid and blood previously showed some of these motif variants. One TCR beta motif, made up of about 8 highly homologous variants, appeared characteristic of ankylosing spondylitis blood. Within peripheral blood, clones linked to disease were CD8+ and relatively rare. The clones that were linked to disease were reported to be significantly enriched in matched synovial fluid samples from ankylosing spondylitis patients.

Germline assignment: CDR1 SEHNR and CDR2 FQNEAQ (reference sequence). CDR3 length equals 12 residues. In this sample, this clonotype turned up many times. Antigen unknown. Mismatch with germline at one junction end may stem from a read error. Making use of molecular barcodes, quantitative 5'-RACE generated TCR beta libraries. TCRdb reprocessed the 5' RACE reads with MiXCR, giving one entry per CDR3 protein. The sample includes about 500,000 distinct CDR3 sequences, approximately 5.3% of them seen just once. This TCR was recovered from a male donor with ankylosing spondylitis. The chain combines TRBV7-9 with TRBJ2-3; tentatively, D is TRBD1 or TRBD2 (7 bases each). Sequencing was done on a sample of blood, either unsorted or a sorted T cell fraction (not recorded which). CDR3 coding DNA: TGTGCCAGCAGCTCTACGACCCCAGGGGGGGGCTTT. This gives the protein CASSSTTPGGGF.